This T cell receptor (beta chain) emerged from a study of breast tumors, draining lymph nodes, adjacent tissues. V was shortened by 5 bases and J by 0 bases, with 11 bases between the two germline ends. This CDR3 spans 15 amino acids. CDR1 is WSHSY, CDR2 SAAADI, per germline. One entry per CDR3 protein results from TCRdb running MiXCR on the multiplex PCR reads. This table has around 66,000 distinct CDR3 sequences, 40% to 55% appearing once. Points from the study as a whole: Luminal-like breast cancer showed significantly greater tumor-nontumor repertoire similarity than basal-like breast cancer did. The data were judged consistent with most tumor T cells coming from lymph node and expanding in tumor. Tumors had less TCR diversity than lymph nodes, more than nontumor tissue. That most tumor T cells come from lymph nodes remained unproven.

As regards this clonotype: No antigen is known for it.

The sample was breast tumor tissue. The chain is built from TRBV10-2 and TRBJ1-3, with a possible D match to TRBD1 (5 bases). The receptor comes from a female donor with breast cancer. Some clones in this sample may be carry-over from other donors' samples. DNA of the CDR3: TGCGCCAGCAGTCGGACATCGAGCTCTGGAAACACCATATATTTT. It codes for CASSRTSSSGNTIYF.